A selection of T cell receptor beta chains follows, all from one sample in a study of OX40 agonist ivuxolimab in advanced cancers. Here immunoSEQ multiplex PCR was the method, and the copy in TCRdb shows in-frame clones only, minus some. This table has about 49,000 clones, just under 80% appearing once. Sequenced material: CD4+ or CD8+ T cells sorted from blood, taken in a trial of the OX40 agonist ivuxolimab. The receptors derive from an adult with an advanced solid tumor such as melanoma, head and neck, liver or kidney cancer. CDR3s include the opening cysteine and the closing phenylalanine or tryptophan. The order of the fields is clone size, D gene, V gene, J gene, CDR3 DNA, CDR3 protein. D genes are given only for firm matches. Clone sizes are given selectively: once, few, many, or a class where the clone is expanded.

abundance: .
d_gene: .
v_gene: TRBV19
j_gene: TRBJ2-1
CDR3nt: TGTGCCAGTAGTATGAGTCGATCGTACAATGAGCAGTTCTTC
CDR3aa: CASSMSRSYNEQFF

abundance: few
d_gene: TRBD2
v_gene: TRBV5-1
j_gene: TRBJ2-3
CDR3nt: TGCGCCAGCAGAGGGACTAGCACCTTTCTGACAGATACGCAGTATTTT
CDR3aa: CASRGTSTFLTDTQYF

abundance: once
d_gene: TRBD1
v_gene: TRBV5-4
j_gene: TRBJ2-1
CDR3nt: TGTGCCAGCAGCGGGACAGGGAGGTCCTACAATGAGCAGTTCTTC
CDR3aa: CASSGTGRSYNEQFF

abundance: .
d_gene: .
v_gene: TRBV27
j_gene: TRBJ2-7
CDR3nt: TGTGCCAGCAGCCAAACCTCAAGCGAGCCGGGCGAGCAGTACTTC
CDR3aa: CASSQTSSEPGEQYF

abundance: .
d_gene: .
v_gene: TRBV7-2
j_gene: TRBJ1-1
CDR3nt: TGTGCCAGCAGCTTAGACAGCGGGAACACTGAAGCTTTCTTT
CDR3aa: CASSLDSGNTEAFF

abundance: once
d_gene: .
v_gene: TRBV6-5
j_gene: TRBJ1-6
CDR3nt: TGTGCCACCCAATCTCGACGACGGTATAATTCACCCCTCCACTTT
CDR3aa: CATQSRRRYNSPLHF

abundance: .
d_gene: .
v_gene: TRBV5-6
j_gene: TRBJ2-7
CDR3nt: TGTGCCAGCAGCCCCCTGAGATCCCCCTACGAGCAGTACTTC
CDR3aa: CASSPLRSPYEQYF

abundance: once
d_gene: .
v_gene: TRBV5-1
j_gene: TRBJ2-5
CDR3nt: TGCGCCAGCAGCGGGGGTCTAGCGCAAGAGACCCAGTACTTC
CDR3aa: CASSGGLAQETQYF

abundance: .
d_gene: TRBD1
v_gene: TRBV7-2
j_gene: TRBJ1-2
CDR3nt: TGTGCCAGCAGTACGACAGGGAGTGGCTACACCTTC
CDR3aa: CASSTTGSGYTF

abundance: few
d_gene: .
v_gene: TRBV9
j_gene: TRBJ2-2
CDR3nt: TGTGCCAGCAGCGTAAGTTCCGGGGTGGCCGGGGAGCTGTTTTTT
CDR3aa: CASSVSSGVAGELFF

abundance: .
d_gene: .
v_gene: TRBV2
j_gene: TRBJ2-3
CDR3nt: TGTGCCAGTAAACTATCCTCTTCCACAGATACGCAGTATTTT
CDR3aa: CASKLSSSTDTQYF

abundance: .
d_gene: .
v_gene: TRBV6-1
j_gene: TRBJ2-7
CDR3nt: TGTGCCAGCAGTGCCAACGGGATCCCGGGCGAGCAGTACTTC
CDR3aa: CASSANGIPGEQYF

abundance: .
d_gene: .
v_gene: TRBV15
j_gene: TRBJ2-1
CDR3nt: TGTGCCACCAGCACAAGACAGGTGATCTACAATGAGCAGTTCTTC
CDR3aa: CATSTRQVIYNEQFF

abundance: .
d_gene: .
v_gene: TRBV25-1
j_gene: TRBJ1-1
CDR3nt: TGTGCCAGCAGTGAGGCGCTGGGTAAAGGGGGAGCTTTCTTT
CDR3aa: CASSEALGKGGAFF

abundance: .
d_gene: .
v_gene: TRBV2
j_gene: TRBJ1-1
CDR3nt: TGTGCCAGCAGTGAAGCACAGATCGGACGGCAAGAAGCTTTCTTT
CDR3aa: CASSEAQIGRQEAFF

abundance: .
d_gene: TRBD1
v_gene: TRBV9
j_gene: TRBJ2-1
CDR3nt: TGTGCCAGCAGCGCCGAGGGACAGGGGAGGAATGAGCAGTTCTTC
CDR3aa: CASSAEGQGRNEQFF

abundance: .
d_gene: .
v_gene: TRBV19
j_gene: TRBJ2-7
CDR3nt: TGTGCCAGTAGTATAGATCACACACTAACCTACGAGCAGTACTTC
CDR3aa: CASSIDHTLTYEQYF

abundance: .
d_gene: .
v_gene: TRBV6-5
j_gene: TRBJ2-4
CDR3nt: TGTGCCACGTCCTCCTTTGGGGCCAAAAACATTCAGTACTTC
CDR3aa: CATSSFGAKNIQYF

abundance: .
d_gene: .
v_gene: TRBV10-1
j_gene: TRBJ2-7
CDR3nt: TGCGCCAGCAGCTCGGACGGAGCCTACGAGCAGTACTTC
CDR3aa: CASSSDGAYEQYF

abundance: .
d_gene: TRBD1
v_gene: TRBV28
j_gene: TRBJ1-2
CDR3nt: TGTGCCAGCAGTTTAGGGACAGGGGCTGGCTACACCTTC
CDR3aa: CASSLGTGAGYTF

abundance: few
d_gene: TRBD1
v_gene: TRBV6-5
j_gene: TRBJ1-1
CDR3nt: TGTGCCAGCAGACCGGACAGGGAGATCACTGAAGCTTTCTTT
CDR3aa: CASRPDREITEAFF

abundance: .
d_gene: .
v_gene: TRBV5-1
j_gene: TRBJ1-1
CDR3nt: TGCGCCAGCAGCTTGGCCAAGGGCGAGGGCGGGACTGAAGCTTTCTTT
CDR3aa: CASSLAKGEGGTEAFF

abundance: .
d_gene: TRBD2
v_gene: TRBV28
j_gene: TRBJ2-7
CDR3nt: TGTGCCAGCCGAACTAGCGGACCCTACGAGCAGTACTTC
CDR3aa: CASRTSGPYEQYF

abundance: .
d_gene: TRBD1
v_gene: TRBV2
j_gene: TRBJ1-5
CDR3nt: TGTGCCAGCAGCCGGGGGGACAGGGGTCAGCCCCAGCATTTT
CDR3aa: CASSRGDRGQPQHF

abundance: .
d_gene: .
v_gene: TRBV18
j_gene: TRBJ2-5
CDR3nt: TGTGCCAGCCTCAGATCCAGTCAAGAGACCCAGTACTTC
CDR3aa: CASLRSSQETQYF

abundance: .
d_gene: .
v_gene: TRBV9
j_gene: TRBJ1-2
CDR3nt: TGTGCCAGCAGCTCGCCATCGGGGGAGGATGGCTACACCTTC
CDR3aa: CASSSPSGEDGYTF

abundance: .
d_gene: .
v_gene: TRBV9
j_gene: TRBJ1-3
CDR3nt: TGTGCCAGCAGCGTAGGGTCCGTCTCTGGAAACACCATATATTTT
CDR3aa: CASSVGSVSGNTIYF

abundance: few
d_gene: TRBD2
v_gene: TRBV6-1
j_gene: TRBJ2-7
CDR3nt: TGTGCCAGCAGTGGAACATATCTAGCGGAGGTCTCCTACGAGCAGTACTTC
CDR3aa: CASSGTYLAEVSYEQYF

abundance: .
d_gene: TRBD1
v_gene: TRBV9
j_gene: TRBJ2-5
CDR3nt: TGTGCCAGCAGCGTAGTCCCAGGGGGAGAGACCCAGTACTTC
CDR3aa: CASSVVPGGETQYF

abundance: .
d_gene: TRBD2
v_gene: TRBV5-1
j_gene: TRBJ2-1
CDR3nt: TGCGCCAGCAGCCCCCCAGGACTAGCGGGAGCGGTGAATGAGCAGTTCTTC
CDR3aa: CASSPPGLAGAVNEQFF

abundance: .
d_gene: .
v_gene: TRBV5-1
j_gene: TRBJ2-7
CDR3nt: TGCGCCAGCAGCTTGGTTACGGGGTACGAGCAGTACTTC
CDR3aa: CASSLVTGYEQYF

abundance: .
d_gene: TRBD2
v_gene: TRBV6-1
j_gene: TRBJ2-2
CDR3nt: TGTGCCAGCAGGAGCGGGACGAACGCCGGGGAGCTGTTTTTT
CDR3aa: CASRSGTNAGELFF

abundance: few
d_gene: .
v_gene: TRBV14
j_gene: TRBJ1-1
CDR3nt: TGTGCCAGCAGCCAACAACCCTTCTTCGCTATGATGAACACTGAAGCTTTCTTT
CDR3aa: CASSQQPFFAMMNTEAFF

abundance: .
d_gene: TRBD1
v_gene: TRBV18
j_gene: TRBJ1-2
CDR3nt: TGTGCCAGCTCACCAACTTCCGGGACAGGAAACGCGTATGGCTACACCTTC
CDR3aa: CASSPTSGTGNAYGYTF

abundance: .
d_gene: .
v_gene: TRBV5-4
j_gene: TRBJ2-3
CDR3nt: TGTGCCAGCAGCCTGGCCGGGTTGAGAAGCACAGATACGCAGTATTTT
CDR3aa: CASSLAGLRSTDTQYF

abundance: few
d_gene: .
v_gene: TRBV7-2
j_gene: TRBJ2-1
CDR3nt: TGTGCCAGCAGCTTAGGGATGGTCTCCTACAATGAGCAGTTCTTC
CDR3aa: CASSLGMVSYNEQFF

abundance: few
d_gene: .
v_gene: TRBV11-2
j_gene: TRBJ1-2
CDR3nt: TGTGCCAGCAGCTTAGAAGGGGATGGCTACACCTTC
CDR3aa: CASSLEGDGYTF

abundance: .
d_gene: .
v_gene: TRBV19
j_gene: TRBJ2-7
CDR3nt: TGTGCCACCAAAAGGAGGGAGGACTACGAGCAGTACTTC
CDR3aa: CATKRREDYEQYF

abundance: .
d_gene: .
v_gene: TRBV19
j_gene: TRBJ2-5
CDR3nt: TGTGCCAGTAGTATTTCCGAGACGGCTGAGACCCAGTACTTC
CDR3aa: CASSISETAETQYF

abundance: .
d_gene: TRBD2
v_gene: TRBV9
j_gene: TRBJ2-2
CDR3nt: TGTGCCAGCAGCGCTACTAGCGGGTTGAACACCGGGGAGCTGTTTTTT
CDR3aa: CASSATSGLNTGELFF

abundance: .
d_gene: .
v_gene: TRBV6-1
j_gene: TRBJ1-5
CDR3nt: TGTGCCAGCAGTGAAATGGTCGGGCAGGCGCAGCATTTT
CDR3aa: CASSEMVGQAQHF

abundance: .
d_gene: .
v_gene: TRBV6-4
j_gene: TRBJ1-2
CDR3nt: TGTGCCAGCAGTGACAGGGACTATGGCTACACCTTC
CDR3aa: CASSDRDYGYTF

abundance: few
d_gene: TRBD2
v_gene: TRBV15
j_gene: TRBJ2-7
CDR3nt: TGTGCCACCAGCACCTCTAGCGGGAGCTCCCACGAGCAGTACTTC
CDR3aa: CATSTSSGSSHEQYF

abundance: .
d_gene: .
v_gene: TRBV5-1
j_gene: TRBJ2-7
CDR3nt: TGCGCCAGCAGCTTGGCGGGCGTTAAGTTGAACGAGCAGTACTTC
CDR3aa: CASSLAGVKLNEQYF

abundance: .
d_gene: TRBD1
v_gene: TRBV2
j_gene: TRBJ2-1
CDR3nt: TGTGCCAGCAGTGATGGGACAGGGATAGTCGATGAGCAGTTCTTC
CDR3aa: CASSDGTGIVDEQFF

abundance: .
d_gene: .
v_gene: TRBV7-2
j_gene: TRBJ2-7
CDR3nt: TGTGCCAGCAGCTTTAGGCACGGTTACTACGAGCAGTACTTC
CDR3aa: CASSFRHGYYEQYF

abundance: .
d_gene: .
v_gene: TRBV2
j_gene: TRBJ1-4
CDR3nt: TGTGCCAGCAGGCGACGGGACACTACTAATGAAAAACTGTTTTTT
CDR3aa: CASRRRDTTNEKLFF

abundance: .
d_gene: TRBD1
v_gene: TRBV5-6
j_gene: TRBJ2-5
CDR3nt: TGTGCCAGCAGCACGCCGGGACAGGGGGCGAGTTCGGGGGGAGAGACCCAGTACTTC
CDR3aa: CASSTPGQGASSGGETQYF

abundance: .
d_gene: .
v_gene: TRBV6-5
j_gene: TRBJ2-2
CDR3nt: TGTGCCAGCAGCTCTCTTGGAGGCGGGGAGCTGTTTTTT
CDR3aa: CASSSLGGGELFF

abundance: .
d_gene: TRBD2
v_gene: TRBV9
j_gene: TRBJ2-3
CDR3nt: TGTGCCAGCAGCGTAACCGGCGGGAGGAGTGCAGATACGCAGTATTTT
CDR3aa: CASSVTGGRSADTQYF

abundance: .
d_gene: .
v_gene: TRBV6-6
j_gene: TRBJ1-3
CDR3nt: TGTGCCAGCAGTTACTCGGACACGAGCTCTGGAAACACCATATATTTT
CDR3aa: CASSYSDTSSGNTIYF